Shown below are 17 T cell receptor beta chains from a single sample sequenced in a study of shared T cell receptors in the human thymus. Profiled with immunoSEQ multiplex PCR; TCRdb holds only in-frame clones, not every one. The table has some 700,000 clones, 70% to 90% seen once. The same data also contributed to another study, on human thymus T cells.

The sequencing sample was made of thymocytes. The receptors come from a girl in the first two years of life with a congenital heart defect.

This clone has a single count. This rearrangement joins TRBV9 to TRBJ2-1; D not resolved. The germline V and J ends were trimmed by 0 bases and 3 bases, with 7 bases remaining between them. Germline V gene data show CDR1 as SGDLS and CDR2 as YYNGEE. The CDR3 spans 14 residues. The CDR3 spells CASSVGPLYNEQFF. In DNA, the CDR3 is TGTGCCAGCAGCGTAGGGCCTCTCTACAATGAGCAGTTCTTC. Combining the CDR3 with reference TRBV9 and TRBJ2-1 gives the whole variable domain DSGVTQTPKHLITATGQRVTLRCSPRSGDLSVYWYQQSLDQGLQFLIQYYNGEERAKGNILERFSAQQFPDLHSELNLSSLELGDSALYFCASSVGPLYNEQFFGPGTRLTVL.

V gene TRBV9 combines with J gene TRBJ1-3; D remains ambiguous. The CDR3 has 17 residues. Trimming pared 4 bases from V and 0 bases from J, leaving 17 bases between. Germline loops: CDR1 SGDLS, CDR2 YYNGEE. The CDR3 region has the DNA TGTGCCAGCAGCCCCACGGAGTCGGACTTCTCTGGAAACACCATATATTTT. Translated, it gives CASSPTESDFSGNTIYF.

V and J are TRBV9 and TRBJ2-4; D gene unclear. This CDR3 comprises 14 residues. Germline V lookup: CDR1 SGDLS, CDR2 YYNGEE. The V and J ends lost 0 bases and 5 bases respectively, with 9 bases between them. This CDR3 is CASSVDSPENIQYF. In DNA, the CDR3 is TGTGCCAGCAGCGTAGATTCTCCGGAAAACATTCAGTACTTC.

The chain has TRBV28 and TRBJ1-5; 7 nucleotides agree with TRBD1. The trim removed 4 bases at V and 8 bases at J, leaving 2 bases unmatched. Germline lookup yields CDR1 MDHEN and CDR2 SYDVKM. The CDR3 is made up of 12 amino acids. This CDR3 is CASSSDREPQHF. CDR3 in DNA: TGTGCCAGCAGTTCCGACAGGGAGCCCCAGCATTTT.

This CDR3 reads CASSASGQGYTF. CDR3 in DNA: TGTGCCAGCAGCGCCAGCGGGCAAGGCTACACCTTC. The rearrangement uses TRBV7-4 and TRBJ1-2; D is ambiguous. The CDR3 runs to 12 residues. The germline V and J ends were trimmed by 5 bases and 8 bases, with 12 bases remaining between them. From germline, CDR1 is SGHVT and CDR2 SQSDAQ.

V usage is TRBV18 and J usage is TRBJ2-5, with TRBD2 matching 10 bases. Germline V lookup: CDR1 KGHSH, CDR2 LQKENI. There are 21 residues in the CDR3. V was pared by 5 bases and J by 2 bases, with 23 bases of the junction left unmatched. The CDR3 DNA sequence: TGTGCCAGCTCATCCTCTCCTTTAGCGGGGGGAACCACAACAATACAAGAGACCCAGTACTTC. Protein: CASSSSPLAGGTTTIQETQYF.

This chain links TRBV4-3 with TRBJ1-2; 12 nucleotides line up with TRBD1. V was clipped by 1 base and J by 4 bases; unmatched bases: 10. Germline V gene lookup returns CDR1 LGHNA and CDR2 YSLEER. There are 18 residues in the CDR3. The CDR3 is CASSQGAPRDRGLYGYTF. The CDR3 DNA follows: TGCGCCAGCAGCCAAGGGGCCCCCCGGGACAGGGGGCTCTATGGCTACACCTTC.

This clone was detected a few times. The DNA for the CDR3 is TGTGCCAGCAGTTCTCCTCGACAGGCTCACTATGGCTACACCTTC. It encodes CASSSPRQAHYGYTF. V is TRBV6-5 and J is TRBJ1-2, with a possible D match to TRBD1 (6 bases). CDR1 is MNHEY, CDR2 SVGAGI, per germline. The CDR3 runs to 15 residues. Trimming removed 4 bases at V and 3 bases at J, with 15 bases between.

To note about this clone: The junction departs from the called germline gene at one end, perhaps through a read error. V and J are TRBV11-2 and TRBJ1-1; D is unclear. Germline CDR1 is SGHAT and CDR2 is FQNNGV. This CDR3 spans 12 amino acids. CDR3 in DNA: TGTGCCAGCAGCTTAGATGGGAGACATCTTCTCTTT. This sequence encodes CASSLDGRHLLF.

The rearrangement uses TRBV9 and TRBJ2-3, with a weak D call TRBD2 (5 bases). The CDR3 spans 14 residues. V lost 4 bases and J 2 bases, leaving 11 bases between the germline ends. CDR1 and CDR2 (germline): SGDLS, YYNGEE. In nucleotides, the CDR3 is TGTGCCAGCAGCTTTCAGACTATCACAGATACGCAGTATTTT. Its translation: CASSFQTITDTQYF.

The chain carries TRBV4-2 and TRBJ1-3; D call uncertain. This CDR3 is built from 16 residues. CDR1 is LGHNA, CDR2 YNFKEQ, per germline. With 4 bases removed from V and 0 bases from J, the gap between germline ends came to 13 bases. As DNA, the CDR3 is TGTGCCAGCAGCCGCGATAATCTCTACTCTGGAAACACCATATATTTT. Its protein product is CASSRDNLYSGNTIYF.

The V gene is TRBV5-5, the J gene TRBJ1-1; 10 nucleotides agree with TRBD1. Germline V gives CDR1 SGHKS, CDR2 YYEKEE (reference sequence). Trimming cost V 0 bases and J 1 base; bases outside gene matches: 6. The CDR3 length is 17 residues. This CDR3 reads CASSLAGQGKTNTEAFF. The CDR3 DNA reads TGTGCCAGCAGCTTGGCGGGACAGGGGAAAACGAACACTGAAGCTTTCTTT.

The chain employs TRBV30 and TRBJ1-5, with unresolved D. V lost 0 bases and J lost 6, with 6 bases in between. This CDR3 spans 12 amino acids. CDR1 is GTSNPN, CDR2 SVGIG, per germline (reference sequence). The CDR3 protein is CAWSVRGQPQHF. The CDR3 DNA sequence: TGTGCCTGGAGTGTACGGGGTCAGCCCCAGCATTTT.

The chain recombines TRBV5-1 with TRBJ2-3; 12 bases match TRBD2. Germline lookup yields CDR1 SGHRS and CDR2 YFSETQ. CDR3 length equals 16 residues. Trimming removed 3 bases from V and 5 bases from J; junction bases left unmatched: 7. CDR3 sequence: CASSSWTSGAGDTQYF. CDR3 in DNA: TGCGCCAGCAGCTCCTGGACTAGCGGGGCGGGAGATACGCAGTATTTT. Combining the CDR3 with reference TRBV5-1 and TRBJ2-3 gives the whole variable domain KAGVTQTPRYLIKTRGQQVTLSCSPISGHRSVSWYQQTPGQGLQFLFEYFSETQRNKGNFPGRFSGRQFSNSRSEMNVSTLELGDSALYLCASSSWTSGAGDTQYFGPGTRLTVL.

The chain recombines TRBV7-2 with TRBJ2-3; TRBD2 agrees at 11 bases. This CDR3 has 17 amino acids. Germline CDR1 and CDR2: SGHTA and FQGNSA. Unmatched junction bases numbered 11, after V lost 7 bases and J lost 2 bases. The CDR3 DNA reads as TGTGCCAGCAAGAGGGCGACTAGCGGGATAAACACAGATACGCAGTATTTT. Amino acids: CASKRATSGINTDTQYF.

The V gene is TRBV18, the J gene TRBJ2-5; D might be TRBD1 (5 bases). The germline V gene encodes CDR1 KGHSH and CDR2 LQKENI. The CDR3 has 15 amino acids. Trimming shortened V by 2 bases and J by 3 bases, and 13 bases separated the two germline ends. CDR3 loop: CASSPGAALKETQYF. CDR3 bases: TGTGCCAGCTCACCAGGGGCAGCGCTCAAAGAGACCCAGTACTTC.

The chain carries TRBV29-1 and TRBJ2-5, with a tentative D call TRBD1 (6 bases). This CDR3 contains 15 residues. V was shortened by 7 bases and J by 2 bases, with 20 bases between the two germline ends. Germline V gene lookup returns CDR1 SQVTM and CDR2 ANQGSEA. For the CDR3, the DNA is TGCAGCGCATCCGGGACATCCAGGACACAAGAGACCCAGTACTTC. Translation: CSASGTSRTQETQYF.